The rows below give T cell receptor beta chains drawn from one sample of a study of neoadjuvant anti-PD-1 for oral cavity cancer. Method: immunoSEQ multiplex PCR; TCRdb's copy keeps in-frame clones and lacks some. The repertoire holds under 6,500 clones, with roughly 58% as singletons. Sequencing used tumor tissue, obtained after nivolumab (anti-PD-1) treatment. The receptors derive from a person between 40 and 85 years old with oral cavity squamous cell carcinoma. Both conserved end residues are part of each CDR3. The D gene is left open where the match is weak. The size of a clone is reported for some rows only, either as once, few or many, or as a class for expanded clones.

D gene | J gene | clone size | V gene | CDR3 DNA | CDR3 protein
NA | TRBJ1-5 | NA | TRBV6-5 | TGTGCCAGCAGCTACTCTCCAGGGTCCCGTCAGCCCCAGCATTTT | CASSYSPGSRQPQHF
NA | TRBJ2-5 | NA | TRBV28 | TGTGCCAGCAGTACGAGCGGAGCCGGGGAGACCCAGTACTTC | CASSTSGAGETQYF
NA | TRBJ2-1 | NA | TRBV6-1 | TGTGCCAGCAGTGAAGCTAGCGGTTACAATGAGCAGTTCTTC | CASSEASGYNEQFF
TRBD1 | TRBJ1-3 | NA | TRBV5-1 | TGCGCCCCTACAGGGGGAAAAGGAAACACCATATATTTT | CAPTGGKGNTIYF
NA | TRBJ1-1 | NA | TRBV6-4 | TGTGCCAGCAGTGACTCGAGTAGGGCTGAAGCTTTCTTT | CASSDSSRAEAFF
TRBD1 | TRBJ2-7 | NA | TRBV7-7 | TGTGCCAGCAGCTTAGCGCTAAGTGGTGCGGACAGGACCTACGAGCAGTACTTC | CASSLALSGADRTYEQYF
NA | TRBJ1-6 | NA | TRBV28 | TGTGCCAGCAAGGTTTTGAACAGGTTGTCACCCCTCCACTTT | CASKVLNRLSPLHF
NA | TRBJ2-4 | medium-sized | TRBV4-1 | TGCGCCAGCAGCCCTAGCGCAAGAGTTAACATTCAGTACTTC | CASSPSARVNIQYF
NA | TRBJ2-1 | few | TRBV29-1 | TGCAGCGCCGGCCAGTGGGATGAGCAGTTCTTC | CSAGQWDEQFF
TRBD1 | TRBJ2-3 | NA | TRBV5-1 | TGCGCCAGCAGCCAACAGGGGCCCCCTATGGATACGCAGTATTTT | CASSQQGPPMDTQYF
TRBD1 | TRBJ2-1 | NA | TRBV6-1 | TGTGCCAGCAGGGACAGGGGGCGATACAATGAGCAGTTCTTC | CASRDRGRYNEQFF
NA | TRBJ1-2 | few | TRBV7-9 | TGTGCCAGCAGCCTAGACAACTATGGCTACACCTTC | CASSLDNYGYTF
NA | TRBJ1-2 | NA | TRBV9 | TGTGCCAGCAGCGTAGGAGGACAGTTCTCCACGGGCTACACCTTC | CASSVGGQFSTGYTF
NA | TRBJ1-1 | NA | TRBV9 | TGTGCCAGCAGCGAACTAGGGGGAAGACGCGCTTTCTTT | CASSELGGRRAFF
NA | TRBJ1-2 | medium-sized | TRBV6-1 | TGTGCCAGCAGTGAAAGGGGAGGTTATGGCTACACCTTC | CASSERGGYGYTF
NA | TRBJ1-2 | NA | TRBV18 | TGTGCCAGCTCACCAAATTACAGGGTGTATGGCTACACCTTC | CASSPNYRVYGYTF
NA | TRBJ1-1 | NA | TRBV7-9 | TGTGCCAGCAGCCCTCGTGGGACAAGAATGAACACTGAAGCTTTCTTT | CASSPRGTRMNTEAFF
NA | TRBJ2-7 | NA | TRBV5-4 | TGTGCCAGCAGCCCGGCCCCGGGTGGCTACGAGCAGTACTTC | CASSPAPGGYEQYF
TRBD2 | TRBJ2-3 | NA | TRBV7-9 | TGTGCCAGCAGCGCGTATTCTAGCGGGAGCACAGATACGCAGTATTTT | CASSAYSSGSTDTQYF
TRBD1 | TRBJ2-7 | NA | TRBV9 | TGTGCCAGCAGCGTAGGGGGGACAGATTACGAGCAGTACTTC | CASSVGGTDYEQYF
NA | TRBJ2-7 | few | TRBV5-1 | TGCGCCAGCAGCGAAGACAGAACCTACGAGCAGTACTTC | CASSEDRTYEQYF
NA | TRBJ1-5 | medium-sized | TRBV28 | TGTGCCAGCCTTACAGGGATTCAGCCCCAGCATTTT | CASLTGIQPQHF
NA | TRBJ2-5 | once | TRBV7-6 | TGTGCCAGCAGCTTAGCGGTAATCACAGGGACAGAGACCCAGTACTTC | CASSLAVITGTETQYF
TRBD2 | TRBJ2-7 | NA | TRBV4-1 | TGCGCCAGCAGCCATTTTAGCGGGAGAGAATACGAGCAGTACTTC | CASSHFSGREYEQYF
NA | TRBJ1-5 | NA | TRBV28 | TGTGCCACCTTGGGGGGATTCGGGCAGCCCCAGCATTTT | CATLGGFGQPQHF
NA | TRBJ1-1 | NA | TRBV29-1 | TGCAGCGTTGAAGACAGGGGCACTGAAGCTTTCTTT | CSVEDRGTEAFF
NA | TRBJ2-5 | few | TRBV18 | TGTGCCAGCTCTTCTAGAGAGACCCAGTACTTC | CASSSRETQYF
TRBD1 | TRBJ1-1 | few | TRBV19 | TGTGCCAGTACCATGGGAGGGGGCGCAGGCACTGAAGCTTTCTTT | CASTMGGGAGTEAFF
NA | TRBJ1-1 | large | TRBV7-2 | TGTGCCAGCAGCTTAGCGGGGGGTGAAGCTTTCTTT | CASSLAGGEAFF
NA | TRBJ2-5 | NA | TRBV9 | TGTGCCAGCAGCGTAGAAAGGGGGCAAGAGACCCAGTACTTC | CASSVERGQETQYF
NA | TRBJ1-1 | once | TRBV19 | TGTGCCGGCTCTGAGACAGTCAACACTGAAGCTTTCTTT | CAGSETVNTEAFF
NA | TRBJ2-5 | NA | TRBV5-1 | TGCGCCAGCAGCCCCCACCGGGAGACCCAGTACTTC | CASSPHRETQYF
NA | TRBJ2-2 | NA | TRBV28 | TGTGCCAGCAGTTCCCTAGCGAGGGCCACCGGGGAGCTGTTTTTT | CASSSLARATGELFF
NA | TRBJ1-2 | NA | TRBV6-6 | TGTGCCAGCAGGCCTCAGGGGTTTGGCTACACCTTC | CASRPQGFGYTF
NA | TRBJ2-5 | NA | TRBV28 | TGTGCCAGCAGCTCCCCGGCTCAAGAGACCCAGTACTTC | CASSSPAQETQYF
TRBD2 | TRBJ2-3 | NA | TRBV6-5 | TGTGCCAGCACGCTCCAAGCGGGAACCCCAGATACGCAGTATTTT | CASTLQAGTPDTQYF
TRBD1 | TRBJ2-7 | NA | TRBV11-2 | TGTGCCAGCAGTCCGGACAGGAACTCCTACGAGCAGTACTTC | CASSPDRNSYEQYF
NA | TRBJ1-1 | once | TRBV30 | TGTGCCTGGAGTGTACAGAGGCGGACGGGGCTCAGGGATACTGAAGCTTTCTTT | CAWSVQRRTGLRDTEAFF
NA | TRBJ2-6 | NA | TRBV29-1 | TGCAGCGTTGAAGTGGAGTCCCGCTCTGGGGCCAACGTCCTGACTTTC | CSVEVESRSGANVLTF
TRBD2 | TRBJ2-5 | NA | TRBV6-6 | TGTGCCAGCAGTTTCGGACTAGCGGGCCAAGAGACCCAGTACTTC | CASSFGLAGQETQYF
TRBD1 | TRBJ2-7 | NA | TRBV5-4 | TGTGCCAGCAGCCGGGGACAGCCCTACGAGCAGTACTTC | CASSRGQPYEQYF